This T cell receptor beta chain is from a study of identical twins. The CDR3 totals 14 residues. V gave up 2 bases and J gave up 5 bases, with 11 bases separating them. CDR1 is SGHRS, CDR2 YFSETQ, per germline. A universal primer site came from template switching; cDNA carried unique molecular identifiers. A single record per CDR3 protein comes from TCRdb applying MiXCR to the 5' RACE reads. The sample lists about 530,000 distinct CDR3 sequences; 12% to 15% were seen once. This clonotype was detected a few times. This same sample was also taken into another study, of yellow fever vaccine responses in identical twins.

This rearrangement joins TRBV5-1 to TRBJ2-1, with no clear D. The TCR was taken from a woman younger than 35 in good health. Sequenced: CD4+ T cells sorted from blood. The chain's CDR3 is CASSFTSSNNEQFF. CDR3 bases: TGCGCCAGCAGCTTCACCTCCTCGAACAATGAGCAGTTCTTC. The complete variable domain, with remaining parts taken from reference TRBV5-1 and TRBJ2-1, reads KAGVTQTPRYLIKTRGQQVTLSCSPISGHRSVSWYQQTPGQGLQFLFEYFSETQRNKGNFPGRFSGRQFSNSRSEMNVSTLELGDSALYLCASSFTSSNNEQFFGPGTRLTVL.